This TCR beta chain was recovered during a study of cytomegalovirus exposure and HLA in healthy donors. Study outcomes and limitations: Across donors, most TCRs were seen rarely, yet some public ones were widespread. Cytomegalovirus-associated TCR beta chains were listed, numbering some 150.

Worth noting for this clone: Its cognate antigen is unknown.

Looked up from germline, CDR1 is MNHEY and CDR2 is SMNVEV (reference sequence). The V gene end was trimmed by 0 bases and the J gene end by 2 bases; junction bases not matched to a gene: 3. CDR3 length: 15 amino acids. This table comes from immunoSEQ multiplex PCR, and its TCRdb copy is limited to in-frame clones, with some not included. This sample has some 130,000 clones; 88% occur once, and the top ten carry 1.4% to 1.5%. The sequenced material came from PBMCs. The receptor was derived from a man aged 25 to 40 in good health and CMV-seronegative. The rearrangement links TRBV27 to TRBJ2-7; 8 nucleotides line up with TRBD1. The CDR3: CASSLSMTGAYEQYF. CDR3 sequence (DNA): TGTGCCAGCAGTTTATCGATGACAGGGGCCTACGAGCAGTACTTC.